Presented here are 14 T cell receptor beta chains from one specimen sequenced in a study of T cell responses to AZD1222 COVID-19 vaccine. The data were produced by immunoSEQ multiplex PCR, yet TCRdb's version contains in-frame clones alone and is incomplete. Of over 90,000 clones listed, around 90% are singletons. This specimen was peripheral blood, taken 28 days after the second AZD1222 dose. The receptors were gathered from an adult who received the AZD1222 COVID-19 vaccine.

The chain couples TRBV6-5 to TRBJ2-7; D is uncertain. The germline CDR1 and CDR2 sequences are MNHEY and SVGAGI. The ends were cut back, 7 bases at V and 0 bases at J, with 10 bases in the middle. The CDR3 runs to 13 residues. DNA for the CDR3: TGTGCCAGCACAGGCCGCAGCTCCTACGAGCAGTACTTC. Its protein product is CASTGRSSYEQYF.

This clone has only a few counts. V gene TRBV11-2 combines with J gene TRBJ2-2, with D hard to call. Looked up from germline, CDR1 is SGHAT and CDR2 is FQNNGV. Trimming left V 5 bases short and J 6 bases short, with 10 bases between. CDR3 length: 13 amino acids. CDR3 DNA sequence: TGTGCCAGCAGCCCCGCCCGTTCCGGGGAGCTGTTTTTT. Its protein is CASSPARSGELFF.

This chain connects TRBV28 to TRBJ1-2; 9 bases are shared with TRBD1. This CDR3 is 15 amino acids long. Germline V lookup: CDR1 MDHEN, CDR2 SYDVKM. The ends lost 5 bases at V and 5 bases at J; junction bases unmatched: 9. Written as DNA, the CDR3 is TGTGCCAGCAGTAGGGGGGACAGGGAGGCTTATGGCTACACCTTC. Protein: CASSRGDREAYGYTF.

The chain is built from TRBV5-1 and TRBJ2-7; 12 positions match TRBD1. The V segment lost 3 bases and the J segment 7 bases; nucleotides outside the gene matches: 11. Germline values: CDR1 SGHRS, CDR2 YFSETQ. The CDR3 length is 16 residues. The CDR3 loop reads CASSWVSGQGAGEQYF. In nucleotides, the CDR3 is TGCGCCAGCAGCTGGGTTTCGGGACAGGGGGCTGGAGAGCAGTACTTC.

The rearrangement joins TRBV24-1 to TRBJ2-2, with D maybe TRBD1 (6 bases). This CDR3 comprises 15 residues. Germline CDR1 is KGHDR and CDR2 is SFDVKD. With 6 bases removed from V and 1 base from J, the gap between germline ends came to 11 bases. The CDR3 coding sequence is TGTGCCACCAGTTGGGGGCAGGGGAACACCGGGGAGCTGTTTTTT. It encodes CATSWGQGNTGELFF.

This clone has just a few counts. The chain uses TRBV19 and TRBJ2-7; TRBD1 might be the D (6 bases). V was clipped by 5 bases and J by 4 bases, with 12 bases between them. Per the germline V gene, CDR1 is LNHDA and CDR2 is SQIVND (reference sequence). This CDR3 spans 13 amino acids. The CDR3 is CASSPRTVYEQYF. CDR3 coding DNA: TGTGCCAGTAGTCCCCGGACAGTTTACGAGCAGTACTTC.

V is TRBV2 and J is TRBJ1-1, with D possibly TRBD1 on 5 matching bases. Germline CDR1 SNHLY, CDR2 FYNNEI. The CDR3 has 13 amino acids. V gave up 8 bases and J gave up 0 bases, with 10 bases separating them. This chain's CDR3 is CASGGAVNTEAFF. The CDR3 bases are TGTGCCAGCGGAGGGGCGGTGAACACTGAAGCTTTCTTT.

The rearrangement links TRBV9 to TRBJ1-1; D is possibly TRBD1 (5 bases). Trimming removed 5 bases from V and 1 base from J, with 15 bases in between. This CDR3 comprises 15 residues. Germline lookup yields CDR1 SGDLS and CDR2 YYNGEE. The CDR3 bases are TGTGCCAGCAGGTCGGGGCGGCGGACGAACACTGAAGCTTTCTTT. It is translated as CASRSGRRTNTEAFF.

The CDR3 DNA reads TGTGCCAGCAGCTTAAGACAGGACATCTACAATGAGCAGTTCTTC. Translation: CASSLRQDIYNEQFF. The J gene is TRBJ2-1, the V gene TRBV7-3, with a tentative D call TRBD1 (6 bases). The CDR3 has 15 residues. Germline V gene sequence: CDR1 SGHTA, CDR2 FQGTGA. V was clipped by 1 base and J by 3 bases, with 10 bases between them.

The genes are TRBV7-6 and TRBJ1-1, with D possibly being TRBD1 (6 bases). The CDR3 has 15 amino acids. Trimming removed 3 bases at V and 1 base at J, with 12 bases between. The germline CDR1 and CDR2 sequences are SGHVS and FNYEAQ. Here the CDR3 reads CASSLDRTENTEAFF. CDR3 sequence (DNA): TGTGCCAGCAGCTTGGATAGGACAGAGAACACTGAAGCTTTCTTT.

The V gene is TRBV5-1, the J gene TRBJ2-7; no clear D. Germline V lookup: CDR1 SGHRS, CDR2 YFSETQ. V shed 0 bases and J shed 5 bases, with 9 bases lying between them. The CDR3 consists of 13 residues. The CDR3 loop reads CASSLEVGNEQYF. CDR3 bases: TGCGCCAGCAGCTTGGAGGTGGGAAACGAGCAGTACTTC. Full variable domain (outside the CDR3, taken from reference TRBV5-1 and TRBJ2-7): KAGVTQTPRYLIKTRGQQVTLSCSPISGHRSVSWYQQTPGQGLQFLFEYFSETQRNKGNFPGRFSGRQFSNSRSEMNVSTLELGDSALYLCASSLEVGNEQYFGPGTRLTVT.

The CDR3 here is CAWSGRQGVDSEAFF. The CDR3 DNA sequence: TGTGCCTGGAGTGGGAGACAGGGGGTTGACTCTGAAGCTTTCTTT. This chain links TRBV30 with TRBJ1-1, with TRBD1 matching 9 bases. This CDR3 contains 15 residues. The V and J ends lost 1 base and 6 bases, in that order; junction bases with no gene match: 9. Germline V gene lookup returns CDR1 GTSNPN and CDR2 SVGIG (reference sequence).

A few counts support this clone. The gene calls are TRBV11-1 and TRBJ2-7; D remains ambiguous. The CDR3 extends over 13 amino acids. V gave up 5 bases and J gave up 3 bases, with 11 bases separating them. Germline V gives CDR1 SGHAT, CDR2 FQDESV (reference sequence). CDR3 sequence: CASSLSRNYEQYF. The CDR3 DNA reads as TGTGCCAGCAGCCTCAGTCGGAACTACGAGCAGTACTTC. Combining the CDR3 with reference TRBV11-1 and TRBJ2-7 gives the whole variable domain EAEVAQSPRYKITEKSQAVAFWCDPISGHATLYWYRQILGQGPELLVQFQDESVVDDSQLPKDRFSAERLKGVDSTLKIQPAELGDSAMYLCASSLSRNYEQYFGPGTRLTVT.

The chain employs TRBV18 and TRBJ1-2, with D tentatively TRBD1 (6 bases). The V gene's germline CDR1 is KGHSH and CDR2 LQKENI. V gave up 6 bases and J gave up 9 bases, with 17 bases separating them. This CDR3 is 13 amino acids long. CDR3 DNA: TGTGCCAGCTCGCCAGGGGAGGTTCTGAGCTACACCTTC. It specifies CASSPGEVLSYTF.